This T cell receptor beta chain was sequenced for a study of T cell repertoires in cytomegalovirus infection. TCRdb reanalysed the reads using MiXCR and keeps one entry per CDR3 protein. The sample holds roughly 280,000 distinct CDR3 sequences, about 13% seen once. CDR3 size: 11 residues. V was pared by 8 bases and J by 0 bases, with 5 bases between. CDR1 SNHLY and CDR2 FYNNEI come from the germline V gene. This clonotype was observed a single time. A far larger clone is off by one base, so a read error is likely. The receptor's source is a human donor in good health (CMV status not recorded). Some clones in this sample may be carry-over from other donors' samples. The sample comprised PBMCs. This chain uses TRBV2 with TRBJ2-7, with D uncertain. CDR3 amino acids: CASGPSYEQYF. CDR3 bases: TGTGCCAGCGGCCCCTCCTACGAGCAGTACTTC. Combining the CDR3 with reference TRBV2 and TRBJ2-7 gives the whole variable domain EPEVTQTPSHQVTQMGQEVILRCVPISNHLYFYWYRQILGQKVEFLVSFYNNEISEKSEIFDDQFSVERPDGSNFTLKIRSTKLEDSAMYFCASGPSYEQYFGPGTRLTVT.